Sequencing of this T cell receptor beta chain was carried out in a study of CD8 T cells in Susac syndrome. General study results and limits: The CD4+ T cell repertoire of patients with Susac syndrome showed no detectable clonal expansion.

With respect to this clonotype: Antigen specificity is unknown.

Blood CD8+ and CD4+ T cells underwent high-throughput TCR beta sequencing. Patients with Susac syndrome met the recently defined diagnostic criteria for definite or probable disease. The CDR3 is 14 residues long. Germline CDR1 and CDR2: GTSNPN and SVGIG (reference sequence). Trimming took off 4 bases at V and 0 bases at J, with 7 bases between the two ends. RNA amounts of roughly 0.45 to 1 ug underwent reverse transcription with random hexamers. TCRdb reprocessed the immunoSEQ multiplex PCR reads via MiXCR and lists one record per CDR3 protein. The sample consists of about 140,000 distinct CDR3 sequences, more than 85% of them appearing once.

The receptor's source is a human donor with Susac syndrome. The sequencing sample was made of CD4+ T cells from PBMCs. V gene TRBV30 combines with J gene TRBJ2-6; D gene ambiguous. The CDR3 reads CAWIKTSGANVLTF. DNA for the CDR3: TGTGCCTGGATTAAGACCTCTGGGGCCAACGTCCTGACTTTC.